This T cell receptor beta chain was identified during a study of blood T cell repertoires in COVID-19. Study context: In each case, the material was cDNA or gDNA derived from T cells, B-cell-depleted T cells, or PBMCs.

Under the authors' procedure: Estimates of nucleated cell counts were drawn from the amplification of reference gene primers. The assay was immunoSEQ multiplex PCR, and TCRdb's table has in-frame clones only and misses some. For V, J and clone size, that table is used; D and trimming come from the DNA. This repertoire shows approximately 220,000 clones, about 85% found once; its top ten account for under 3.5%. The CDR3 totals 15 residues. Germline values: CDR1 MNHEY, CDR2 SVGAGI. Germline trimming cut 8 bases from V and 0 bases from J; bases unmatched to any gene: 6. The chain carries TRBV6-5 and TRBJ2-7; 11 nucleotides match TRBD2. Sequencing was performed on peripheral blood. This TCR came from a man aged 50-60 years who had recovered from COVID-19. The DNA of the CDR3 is TGTGCCAGCGCTGCCGGGACTAGCGGCTCCTACGAGCAGTACTTC. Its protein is CASAAGTSGSYEQYF.